A selection of T cell receptor beta chains follows, all from one sample in a study of beta chain features in type 1 diabetes. This table comes from immunoSEQ multiplex PCR, and its TCRdb copy is limited to in-frame clones, with some not included. The table includes 400,000 to 600,000 clones, around 30% detected once. The sequencing sample was made of naive CD4+ T cells from blood. These receptors all stem from a young man in good health. Both conserved end residues are part of each CDR3. The D gene is left open where the match is weak. Some rows mark clone size as missing; the rest say once, few, many or name a class of expanded clone.

d_gene: .; j_gene: TRBJ2-1; abundance: .; v_gene: TRBV18; CDR3nt: TGTGCCAGCTCGAAAAACAATGAGCAGTTCTTC; CDR3aa: CASSKNNEQFF
d_gene: TRBD2; j_gene: TRBJ2-7; abundance: few; v_gene: TRBV6-5; CDR3nt: TGTGCCAGCAGCGGGACTAGCGCCTACGAGCAGTACTTC; CDR3aa: CASSGTSAYEQYF
d_gene: TRBD1; j_gene: TRBJ1-5; abundance: .; v_gene: TRBV7-2; CDR3nt: TGTGCCAGCAGCTCTCGGACAGGAGGTCAGCCCCAGCATTTT; CDR3aa: CASSSRTGGQPQHF
d_gene: .; j_gene: TRBJ2-7; abundance: few; v_gene: TRBV29-1; CDR3nt: TGCAGCGCCCGGACGGGGACACGCAAACTTATCTCCTACGAGCAGTACTTC; CDR3aa: CSARTGTRKLISYEQYF
d_gene: .; j_gene: TRBJ2-5; abundance: few; v_gene: TRBV29-1; CDR3nt: TGCAGCGCCCTGAGGGACGTACAAGAGACCCAGTACTTC; CDR3aa: CSALRDVQETQYF
d_gene: .; j_gene: TRBJ1-2; abundance: .; v_gene: TRBV29-1; CDR3nt: TGCAGCGTTGTCGAACAGGGTACGAACTATGGCTACACCTTC; CDR3aa: CSVVEQGTNYGYTF
d_gene: TRBD1; j_gene: TRBJ1-1; abundance: few; v_gene: TRBV30; CDR3nt: TGTGCCTGGAGTGTACGCAGGGGGCTTACTGAAGCTTTCTTT; CDR3aa: CAWSVRRGLTEAFF
d_gene: TRBD2; j_gene: TRBJ2-7; abundance: few; v_gene: TRBV30; CDR3nt: TGTGCCTGGAGACTAGCGTGGTCTTACGAGCAGTACTTC; CDR3aa: CAWRLAWSYEQYF
d_gene: TRBD2; j_gene: TRBJ2-3; abundance: .; v_gene: TRBV7-2; CDR3nt: TGTGCCAGCAGCCAGGGACTAGCGTCCACAGATACGCAGTATTTT; CDR3aa: CASSQGLASTDTQYF
d_gene: TRBD1; j_gene: TRBJ2-7; abundance: .; v_gene: TRBV2; CDR3nt: TGTGCCAGCAGTGCGCGGACAGGGGGCCGCGAGCAGTACTTC; CDR3aa: CASSARTGGREQYF
d_gene: .; j_gene: TRBJ2-1; abundance: .; v_gene: TRBV23-1; CDR3nt: TGCGCCAGCAGTCCGAACGAGGGGGTAGTAAACAATGAGCAGTTCTTC; CDR3aa: CASSPNEGVVNNEQFF
d_gene: .; j_gene: TRBJ2-1; abundance: .; v_gene: TRBV5-1; CDR3nt: TGCGCCAGCAGCTTGGGCCAGGGGTGGTCCGGTGAGCAGTTCTTC; CDR3aa: CASSLGQGWSGEQFF
d_gene: TRBD2; j_gene: TRBJ2-1; abundance: .; v_gene: TRBV7-3; CDR3nt: TGTGCCAGCAGCCGGACTAGCGGGAGGGAGGGTGAGCAGTTCTTC; CDR3aa: CASSRTSGREGEQFF
d_gene: .; j_gene: TRBJ2-7; abundance: .; v_gene: TRBV20-1; CDR3nt: TGCAGTGCTATAACAGCTTACGAGCAGTACTTC; CDR3aa: CSAITAYEQYF
d_gene: .; j_gene: TRBJ1-2; abundance: .; v_gene: TRBV29-1; CDR3nt: TGCAGCGTTGCTCCGGGTGACTATGGCTACACCTTC; CDR3aa: CSVAPGDYGYTF
d_gene: .; j_gene: TRBJ1-2; abundance: .; v_gene: TRBV29-1; CDR3nt: TGCAGCGTTGAAGCCCTCGGCAGGGCATCGCGATATGGCTACACCTTC; CDR3aa: CSVEALGRASRYGYTF
d_gene: TRBD2; j_gene: TRBJ2-2; abundance: .; v_gene: TRBV7-9; CDR3nt: TGTGCCAGCAGCCGACTAGCGGGAGCGATCGGGGAGCTGTTTTTT; CDR3aa: CASSRLAGAIGELFF
d_gene: .; j_gene: TRBJ1-2; abundance: few; v_gene: TRBV30; CDR3nt: TGTGCCTGGACCACCGACTACTTTGGCTACACCTTC; CDR3aa: CAWTTDYFGYTF
d_gene: TRBD2; j_gene: TRBJ2-5; abundance: few; v_gene: TRBV5-1; CDR3nt: TGCGCCAGCAGCTTTAACGGCGGGAGGCACCAAGAGACCCAGTACTTC; CDR3aa: CASSFNGGRHQETQYF
d_gene: .; j_gene: TRBJ2-1; abundance: .; v_gene: TRBV18; CDR3nt: TGTGCCAGCTCACAGATTGGGGACATATACAATGAGCAGTTCTTC; CDR3aa: CASSQIGDIYNEQFF
d_gene: .; j_gene: TRBJ2-1; abundance: .; v_gene: TRBV9; CDR3nt: TGTGCCAGCAGCGTAGGAGGCACCTACAATGAGCAGTTCTTC; CDR3aa: CASSVGGTYNEQFF
d_gene: .; j_gene: TRBJ1-1; abundance: .; v_gene: TRBV5-1; CDR3nt: TGCGCCAGCAGCCTTCTCGGGGATGTGAACACTGAAGCTTTCTTT; CDR3aa: CASSLLGDVNTEAFF
d_gene: TRBD1; j_gene: TRBJ2-5; abundance: .; v_gene: TRBV2; CDR3nt: TGTGCCAGCGGGACAGGGGGCTTGGAGACCCAGTACTTC; CDR3aa: CASGTGGLETQYF
d_gene: .; j_gene: TRBJ2-7; abundance: .; v_gene: TRBV2; CDR3nt: TGTGCCAGCAGTGAAGGGGCTACCACCTCCTACGAGCAGTACTTC; CDR3aa: CASSEGATTSYEQYF
d_gene: .; j_gene: TRBJ2-5; abundance: few; v_gene: TRBV9; CDR3nt: TGTGCCAGCAGCGTAGACAAGCAAGAGACCCAGTACTTC; CDR3aa: CASSVDKQETQYF
d_gene: .; j_gene: TRBJ1-4; abundance: .; v_gene: TRBV15; CDR3nt: TGTGCCACCAGAGATAGCACTGCTAATGAAAAACTGTTTTTT; CDR3aa: CATRDSTANEKLFF
d_gene: .; j_gene: TRBJ2-3; abundance: .; v_gene: TRBV30; CDR3nt: TGTGCCTGGACCGAGGGGACGCTTGGAAGCACAGATACGCAGTATTTT; CDR3aa: CAWTEGTLGSTDTQYF
d_gene: TRBD2; j_gene: TRBJ2-7; abundance: .; v_gene: TRBV4-2; CDR3nt: TGTGCCAGCAGCCAAGGCTGGCTAGCGGGATCCTACGAGCAGTACTTC; CDR3aa: CASSQGWLAGSYEQYF
d_gene: .; j_gene: TRBJ2-1; abundance: .; v_gene: TRBV7-2; CDR3nt: TGTGCCAGCAGCCCAAATCGCTGGATTGAGCAGTTCTTC; CDR3aa: CASSPNRWIEQFF
d_gene: TRBD2; j_gene: TRBJ2-7; abundance: few; v_gene: TRBV29-1; CDR3nt: TGCAGCGTGCTAGCGGGAGGGTCCTACGAGCAGTACTTC; CDR3aa: CSVLAGGSYEQYF
d_gene: TRBD1; j_gene: TRBJ1-2; abundance: .; v_gene: TRBV12-5; CDR3nt: TGTGCTAGTGGCCCAGGGGGCGAGTATGGCTACACCTTC; CDR3aa: CASGPGGEYGYTF
d_gene: .; j_gene: TRBJ1-4; abundance: .; v_gene: TRBV30; CDR3nt: TGTGCCTGGAGGATAAAGGAGTTTAATGAAAAACTGTTTTTT; CDR3aa: CAWRIKEFNEKLFF
d_gene: TRBD2; j_gene: TRBJ2-1; abundance: .; v_gene: TRBV6-4; CDR3nt: TGTGCCAGCAGCGTCGGGACTAGCGGCTACAATGAGCAGTTCTTC; CDR3aa: CASSVGTSGYNEQFF
d_gene: TRBD2; j_gene: TRBJ2-1; abundance: .; v_gene: TRBV11-2; CDR3nt: TGTGCCAGCAGCTTAGGGGCTAGCGGGAGAATTGAGCAGTTCTTC; CDR3aa: CASSLGASGRIEQFF
d_gene: .; j_gene: TRBJ2-5; abundance: few; v_gene: TRBV2; CDR3nt: TGTGCCAGCAGTGGCCGGGAACAAGAGACCCAGTACTTC; CDR3aa: CASSGREQETQYF
d_gene: .; j_gene: TRBJ2-1; abundance: few; v_gene: TRBV18; CDR3nt: TGTGCCAGCTCCTACCCCGAGGTCGAGCAGTTCTTC; CDR3aa: CASSYPEVEQFF
d_gene: .; j_gene: TRBJ1-1; abundance: .; v_gene: TRBV18; CDR3nt: TGTGCCAGCTCACCCAGGGGAGAGGGCACTGAAGCTTTCTTT; CDR3aa: CASSPRGEGTEAFF
d_gene: .; j_gene: TRBJ2-5; abundance: .; v_gene: TRBV7-9; CDR3nt: TGTGCCAGCAGCTTAGACATTGAGGAGACCCAGTACTTC; CDR3aa: CASSLDIEETQYF
d_gene: TRBD2; j_gene: TRBJ2-2; abundance: few; v_gene: TRBV29-1; CDR3nt: TGCAGCGTTGTAGGTAGCGGGAGCGGCGGGGAGCTGTTTTTT; CDR3aa: CSVVGSGSGGELFF
d_gene: .; j_gene: TRBJ2-5; abundance: .; v_gene: TRBV2; CDR3nt: TGTGCCAGCGCTGTGAAAGAGACCCAGTACTTC; CDR3aa: CASAVKETQYF
d_gene: .; j_gene: TRBJ2-4; abundance: .; v_gene: TRBV25-1; CDR3nt: TGTGCCAGCCTACCCAACGGGGTATCCGGGGGCATTCAGTACTTC; CDR3aa: CASLPNGVSGGIQYF
d_gene: .; j_gene: TRBJ2-3; abundance: .; v_gene: TRBV27; CDR3nt: TGTGCCAGCAGTAGGGGCTGGAGCACAGATACGCAGTATTTT; CDR3aa: CASSRGWSTDTQYF
d_gene: TRBD2; j_gene: TRBJ2-1; abundance: few; v_gene: TRBV30; CDR3nt: TGTGCCTGGAGCGCACACGGGCTAGCGGGAGGCCGAATGGGTGAGCAGTTCTTC; CDR3aa: CAWSAHGLAGGRMGEQFF
d_gene: TRBD2; j_gene: TRBJ2-5; abundance: .; v_gene: TRBV15; CDR3nt: TGTGCCACCAGAAGCGGGAGCGGCCAAGAGACCCAGTACTTC; CDR3aa: CATRSGSGQETQYF
d_gene: TRBD2; j_gene: TRBJ2-7; abundance: .; v_gene: TRBV19; CDR3nt: TGTGCCAGTAGTAGGGGACTAGCGGCTGACTACGAGCAGTACTTC; CDR3aa: CASSRGLAADYEQYF
d_gene: .; j_gene: TRBJ2-1; abundance: once; v_gene: TRBV5-4; CDR3nt: TGTGCCAGCAGCTCCCGGACCGACTCCTACAATGAGCAGTTCTTC; CDR3aa: CASSSRTDSYNEQFF
d_gene: TRBD1; j_gene: TRBJ2-1; abundance: .; v_gene: TRBV4-3; CDR3nt: TGCGCCAGCAGCCAAGGAGGAGGGACAGGGAAGTTCTTC; CDR3aa: CASSQGGGTGKFF
d_gene: TRBD2; j_gene: TRBJ2-1; abundance: .; v_gene: TRBV5-1; CDR3nt: TGCGCCAGCAGCCCGGGACTAGCGTACGATGAGCAGTTCTTC; CDR3aa: CASSPGLAYDEQFF
d_gene: .; j_gene: TRBJ2-1; abundance: .; v_gene: TRBV19; CDR3nt: TGTGCCAGTAGTCCTGGGAACGACTACAATGAGCAGTTCTTC; CDR3aa: CASSPGNDYNEQFF
d_gene: TRBD2; j_gene: TRBJ2-1; abundance: .; v_gene: TRBV11-3; CDR3nt: TGTGCCAGCAGCTCAGTAGCGGGAGGGCCCAATGAGCAGTTCTTC; CDR3aa: CASSSVAGGPNEQFF
d_gene: .; j_gene: TRBJ2-6; abundance: .; v_gene: TRBV2; CDR3nt: TGTGCCCTTCTTGCCTGGGGCACTTCCGACTCTGGGGCCAACGTCCTGACTTTC; CDR3aa: CALLAWGTSDSGANVLTF